This T cell receptor (beta chain) was sequenced in a study of technical replicates of blood from several donors. The protocol was immunoSEQ multiplex PCR, while the TCRdb copy is restricted to in-frame clones and leaves out a portion. The sample lists 70,000 to 90,000 clones, around nine tenths occurring once. The CDR3 consists of 16 residues. Germline CDR1 reads SEHNR; CDR2 reads FQNEAQ (reference sequence). V trimming: 3 bases; J trimming: 0 bases; junction bases outside the gene matches: 3. V is TRBV7-9 and J is TRBJ2-7; the match to TRBD1 covers 12 bases. Material for sequencing was T cells isolated from PBMCs. This clonotype was sampled from a human donor in good health. CDR3: CASSFWGQGASYEQYF. CDR3 nucleotides: TGTGCCAGCAGCTTCTGGGGACAGGGGGCCTCCTACGAGCAGTACTTC.